This is a list of T cell receptor beta chains from one sample in a study of T cells after posttransplantation cyclophosphamide. Sequencing used immunoSEQ multiplex PCR; TCRdb keeps in-frame clones, though not all of them. The sample has tens of thousands of clones; about 93% are singletons. Sample: PBMCs. These receptors were collected from a young woman in good health and a related stem cell transplant donor. The CDR3 runs from the conserved cysteine through the conserved F or W. A D gene is named only where the DNA matches it firmly. The size field is filled for only some rows; it gives once, few, many or a size class.

d_call: .
j_call: TRBJ2-5
clone_size: once
v_call: TRBV5-1
cdr3_nt: TGCGCCAGCAGCGTGAATCCAGACCGCCAAGAGACCCAGTACTTC
cdr3_aa: CASSVNPDRQETQYF

d_call: .
j_call: TRBJ2-1
clone_size: .
v_call: TRBV7-3
cdr3_nt: TGTGCCAGCAGCGACCTCAGCAGTGAGCAGTTCTTC
cdr3_aa: CASSDLSSEQFF

d_call: TRBD2
j_call: TRBJ2-3
clone_size: .
v_call: TRBV5-1
cdr3_nt: TGCGCCAGCAGCTTGCCTAGCGGGATAGATACGCAGTATTTT
cdr3_aa: CASSLPSGIDTQYF

d_call: .
j_call: TRBJ1-1
clone_size: .
v_call: TRBV4-2
cdr3_nt: TGTGCCAGCAGCCAAGAATTGGTCCAGGGGCAGAACACTGAAGCTTTCTTT
cdr3_aa: CASSQELVQGQNTEAFF

d_call: .
j_call: TRBJ1-4
clone_size: .
v_call: TRBV6-6
cdr3_nt: TGTGCCAGCAGCTCCCAACTCAGACGCCAGTTTTTT
cdr3_aa: CASSSQLRRQFF

d_call: .
j_call: TRBJ2-1
clone_size: .
v_call: TRBV9
cdr3_nt: TGTGCCAGCAGCGGGGACTCCCACCAGGAGCAGTTCTTC
cdr3_aa: CASSGDSHQEQFF

d_call: .
j_call: TRBJ2-7
clone_size: few
v_call: TRBV28
cdr3_nt: TGTGCCAGCAGTTTATCGGGGCGGGACGACGAGCAGTACTTC
cdr3_aa: CASSLSGRDDEQYF

d_call: .
j_call: TRBJ2-2
clone_size: .
v_call: TRBV19
cdr3_nt: TGTGCCAGCCTCTCTTGGAGGGTTAAGACCGGGGAGCTGTTTTTT
cdr3_aa: CASLSWRVKTGELFF

d_call: TRBD1
j_call: TRBJ2-7
clone_size: .
v_call: TRBV5-5
cdr3_nt: TGTGCCAGCAGCTTGGCCGGGACAGGTCCATACGAGCAGTACTTC
cdr3_aa: CASSLAGTGPYEQYF

d_call: TRBD1
j_call: TRBJ2-1
clone_size: few
v_call: TRBV5-1
cdr3_nt: TGCGCCAGCAGCTTCGGGACAGGGCAAATCAATGAGCAGTTCTTC
cdr3_aa: CASSFGTGQINEQFF

d_call: TRBD1
j_call: TRBJ1-2
clone_size: .
v_call: TRBV29-1
cdr3_nt: TGCAGCGTTGACGTGTGGACAGGGGAAGGCTATGGCTACACCTTC
cdr3_aa: CSVDVWTGEGYGYTF

d_call: .
j_call: TRBJ2-5
clone_size: .
v_call: TRBV4-3
cdr3_nt: TGCGCCAGCAGCCAAGATGTCGGGGGGCGGGAGACCCAGTACTTC
cdr3_aa: CASSQDVGGRETQYF

d_call: TRBD1
j_call: TRBJ1-1
clone_size: .
v_call: TRBV2
cdr3_nt: TGTGCCAGCAGGAGGACAGGGCAAGACACTGAAGCTTTCTTT
cdr3_aa: CASRRTGQDTEAFF

d_call: .
j_call: TRBJ1-5
clone_size: .
v_call: TRBV6-1
cdr3_nt: TGTGCCGGGGCAGGGGCTTTCAATCAGCCCCAGCATTTT
cdr3_aa: CAGAGAFNQPQHF

d_call: .
j_call: TRBJ1-2
clone_size: .
v_call: TRBV6-1
cdr3_nt: TGTGCCAGCAGTGAATCGGGGTTGGGGTATGGCTACACCTTC
cdr3_aa: CASSESGLGYGYTF

d_call: .
j_call: TRBJ2-1
clone_size: .
v_call: TRBV6-4
cdr3_nt: TGTGCCAGCAGTGACTCGCTAGGTCGTGAGCAGTTCTTC
cdr3_aa: CASSDSLGREQFF

d_call: .
j_call: TRBJ1-2
clone_size: .
v_call: TRBV5-1
cdr3_nt: TGCGCCAGCAGCTTGGACCCAAACTATGGCTACACCTTC
cdr3_aa: CASSLDPNYGYTF

d_call: .
j_call: TRBJ2-6
clone_size: .
v_call: TRBV6-6
cdr3_nt: TGTGCCAGCAGTCCCCGACTTTTTCACGTCCTGACTTTC
cdr3_aa: CASSPRLFHVLTF

d_call: TRBD1
j_call: TRBJ1-6
clone_size: .
v_call: TRBV6-1
cdr3_nt: TGTGCCAGCACTCCGGGACAGGGGTATTCACCCCTCCACTTT
cdr3_aa: CASTPGQGYSPLHF

d_call: .
j_call: TRBJ2-3
clone_size: .
v_call: TRBV7-7
cdr3_nt: TGTGCCAGCAGCTTAGCGGGGGGGCCAACAGATACGCAGTATTTT
cdr3_aa: CASSLAGGPTDTQYF

d_call: .
j_call: TRBJ2-5
clone_size: .
v_call: TRBV5-6
cdr3_nt: TGTGCCAGCAGCGCCACACTTAAAAGGGTCCAAGAGACCCAGTACTTC
cdr3_aa: CASSATLKRVQETQYF

d_call: .
j_call: TRBJ1-6
clone_size: .
v_call: TRBV6-5
cdr3_nt: TGTGCCAGCAGCCAGACAGTCCGACATTCACCCCTCCACTTT
cdr3_aa: CASSQTVRHSPLHF

d_call: TRBD2
j_call: TRBJ2-3
clone_size: .
v_call: TRBV30
cdr3_nt: TGTGCCTGGAGTGTAGCGGGGGGGCCTTTAGATACGCAGTATTTT
cdr3_aa: CAWSVAGGPLDTQYF

d_call: TRBD2
j_call: TRBJ2-1
clone_size: .
v_call: TRBV7-3
cdr3_nt: TGTGCCAGCAGCTTAGGTGGGAGGACTAGCGGGGGGGAGTCTAATGAGCAGTTCTTC
cdr3_aa: CASSLGGRTSGGESNEQFF

d_call: .
j_call: TRBJ2-7
clone_size: .
v_call: TRBV7-9
cdr3_nt: TGTGCCAGCAGCCCACCTTGGCGTGGCAGGGTTACATCGAACTACGAGCAGTACTTC
cdr3_aa: CASSPPWRGRVTSNYEQYF

d_call: .
j_call: TRBJ1-5
clone_size: .
v_call: TRBV2
cdr3_nt: TGTGCCAGCACCGCGGGGGGAAGCGGCAATCAGCCCCAGCATTTT
cdr3_aa: CASTAGGSGNQPQHF

d_call: .
j_call: TRBJ2-3
clone_size: .
v_call: TRBV27
cdr3_nt: TGTGCCAGCGGGCCGAGAGGCACAGATACGCAGTATTTT
cdr3_aa: CASGPRGTDTQYF

d_call: .
j_call: TRBJ2-2
clone_size: .
v_call: TRBV7-3
cdr3_nt: TGTGCCAGCAGCTTATGGGCACCACAAAACACCGGGGAGCTGTTTTTT
cdr3_aa: CASSLWAPQNTGELFF

d_call: .
j_call: TRBJ1-6
clone_size: .
v_call: TRBV7-2
cdr3_nt: TGTGCCAGCAGCTTAACAGGAAGCTTAACACCCCTCCACTTT
cdr3_aa: CASSLTGSLTPLHF

d_call: .
j_call: TRBJ1-1
clone_size: .
v_call: TRBV15
cdr3_nt: TGTGCCACCAGCAGAGACTTGAAGATGAACACTGAAGCTTTCTTT
cdr3_aa: CATSRDLKMNTEAFF

d_call: .
j_call: TRBJ1-1
clone_size: .
v_call: TRBV7-2
cdr3_nt: TGTGCCAGCAGCCCAGGGGTAGAGAACACTGAAGCTTTCTTT
cdr3_aa: CASSPGVENTEAFF

d_call: .
j_call: TRBJ1-1
clone_size: .
v_call: TRBV11-2
cdr3_nt: TGTGCCAGCAGCGGGGCGGGCACTGAAGCTTTCTTT
cdr3_aa: CASSGAGTEAFF

d_call: .
j_call: TRBJ2-2
clone_size: .
v_call: TRBV5-4
cdr3_nt: TGTGCCAGCAGCCCGGGGGGCCGACAGGGAAGAAACACCGGGGAGCTGTTTTTT
cdr3_aa: CASSPGGRQGRNTGELFF

d_call: TRBD2
j_call: TRBJ2-1
clone_size: .
v_call: TRBV9
cdr3_nt: TGTGCCAGCAGCGTGGCTAGCGGGGGGGGCAATGAGCAGTTCTTC
cdr3_aa: CASSVASGGGNEQFF

d_call: .
j_call: TRBJ2-5
clone_size: .
v_call: TRBV7-2
cdr3_nt: TGTGCCAGCAGCTTTAACGGGGGTCTAGAGACCCAGTACTTC
cdr3_aa: CASSFNGGLETQYF

d_call: TRBD2
j_call: TRBJ2-5
clone_size: .
v_call: TRBV9
cdr3_nt: TGTGCCAGCAGCGTAGATGGCGCGGGGGGAGAGACCCAGTACTTC
cdr3_aa: CASSVDGAGGETQYF

d_call: .
j_call: TRBJ1-3
clone_size: .
v_call: TRBV2
cdr3_nt: TGTGCCAGCAGTGAGGGCAGGTCCTCGGACACCATATATTTT
cdr3_aa: CASSEGRSSDTIYF

d_call: .
j_call: TRBJ1-5
clone_size: .
v_call: TRBV19
cdr3_nt: TGTGCCAGTAGTATAATCCCCGTGCGGGTTAGCAATCAGCCCCAGCATTTT
cdr3_aa: CASSIIPVRVSNQPQHF

d_call: .
j_call: TRBJ2-3
clone_size: .
v_call: TRBV2
cdr3_nt: TGTGCCAGCAGTGTTGGCAGAAGCACAGATACGCAGTATTTT
cdr3_aa: CASSVGRSTDTQYF

d_call: .
j_call: TRBJ2-2
clone_size: .
v_call: TRBV6-6
cdr3_nt: TGTGCCAGCAGAAGGGACGGGCTGAACACCGGGGAGCTGTTTTTT
cdr3_aa: CASRRDGLNTGELFF

d_call: .
j_call: TRBJ1-1
clone_size: .
v_call: TRBV4-3
cdr3_nt: TGCGCCAGCAGCCAAGATCGGGGGGACACTGAAGCTTTCTTT
cdr3_aa: CASSQDRGDTEAFF

d_call: .
j_call: TRBJ1-2
clone_size: .
v_call: TRBV7-9
cdr3_nt: TGTGCCAGCAGCTTACGGCAGGGCGATGGCTACACCTTC
cdr3_aa: CASSLRQGDGYTF

d_call: .
j_call: TRBJ2-5
clone_size: .
v_call: TRBV18
cdr3_nt: TGTGCCAGCTCACCACAGGGTTCCCAGAAAGAGACCCAGTACTTC
cdr3_aa: CASSPQGSQKETQYF

d_call: .
j_call: TRBJ1-1
clone_size: .
v_call: TRBV4-2
cdr3_nt: TGTGCCAGCAATGAAGGGTTCAGCACTGAAGCTTTCTTT
cdr3_aa: CASNEGFSTEAFF

d_call: TRBD1
j_call: TRBJ1-2
clone_size: .
v_call: TRBV5-1
cdr3_nt: TGCGCCAGCAGTCCAGGGGGAGCTAACTATGGCTACACCTTC
cdr3_aa: CASSPGGANYGYTF

d_call: .
j_call: TRBJ2-3
clone_size: .
v_call: TRBV18
cdr3_nt: TGTGCCAGCTCACCCCTAGGGGAGAGGACAGATACGCAGTATTTT
cdr3_aa: CASSPLGERTDTQYF

d_call: .
j_call: TRBJ1-3
clone_size: .
v_call: TRBV29-1
cdr3_nt: TGCAGCGTTGCGTGGACTTTCTGGGACACCATATATTTT
cdr3_aa: CSVAWTFWDTIYF

d_call: .
j_call: TRBJ1-2
clone_size: .
v_call: TRBV5-1
cdr3_nt: TGCGCCAGCAGCTTGGAAAGGGGAGTAGGCTATGGCTACACCTTC
cdr3_aa: CASSLERGVGYGYTF

d_call: .
j_call: TRBJ2-7
clone_size: .
v_call: TRBV19
cdr3_nt: TGTGCCAGTAGTATTGGGAACGAGCAGTACTTC
cdr3_aa: CASSIGNEQYF

d_call: .
j_call: TRBJ1-2
clone_size: .
v_call: TRBV6-1
cdr3_nt: TGTGCCAGCAGTGAAGCCCGGGTGCGAAACACCTTC
cdr3_aa: CASSEARVRNTF

d_call: .
j_call: TRBJ1-1
clone_size: .
v_call: TRBV5-4
cdr3_nt: TGTGCCAGCAGCTTGGTTGGAGCCATGAACACTGAAGCTTTCTTT
cdr3_aa: CASSLVGAMNTEAFF

d_call: .
j_call: TRBJ2-5
clone_size: .
v_call: TRBV28
cdr3_nt: TGTGCCAGCAGTTTACAGGGTACAGGTCAAGAGACCCAGTACTTC
cdr3_aa: CASSLQGTGQETQYF

d_call: .
j_call: TRBJ1-1
clone_size: .
v_call: TRBV11-3
cdr3_nt: TGTGCCAGCAGCCCAGGGACGGTGAACACTGAAGCTTTCTTT
cdr3_aa: CASSPGTVNTEAFF

d_call: TRBD1
j_call: TRBJ1-2
clone_size: .
v_call: TRBV5-1
cdr3_nt: TGCGCCAGCAGCGGGTACGACAGGGGAAACGATGGCTACACCTTC
cdr3_aa: CASSGYDRGNDGYTF

d_call: .
j_call: TRBJ2-2
clone_size: .
v_call: TRBV30
cdr3_nt: TGTGCCTGGAAAGGAGTCGGGGAGCTGTTTTTT
cdr3_aa: CAWKGVGELFF

d_call: .
j_call: TRBJ1-1
clone_size: .
v_call: TRBV7-9
cdr3_nt: TGTGCCAGCAGCTTAGGTGGTCCGGGGGCCGTCGCTTTCTTT
cdr3_aa: CASSLGGPGAVAFF

d_call: TRBD1
j_call: TRBJ2-2
clone_size: .
v_call: TRBV6-5
cdr3_nt: TGTGCCAGCAGTTACGGCCAGGGGGCAACCGGGGAGCTGTTTTTT
cdr3_aa: CASSYGQGATGELFF

d_call: .
j_call: TRBJ2-5
clone_size: .
v_call: TRBV30
cdr3_nt: TGTGCCTGGTCTACAGGGAACCAAGAGACCCAGTACTTC
cdr3_aa: CAWSTGNQETQYF